This T cell receptor (beta chain) was sequenced in a study of blood T cell repertoires in COVID-19. Study-wide context: PBMCs, B-cell-depleted T cells, or T cells were the source of the cDNA or gDNA that made up the material.

Generated by immunoSEQ multiplex PCR, the TCRdb table keeps only in-frame clones and is missing some. Of about 72,000 clones listed, roughly 86% are singletons. This CDR3 has 17 amino acids. V was pared by 2 bases and J by 3 bases, with 7 bases of the junction left unmatched. Germline CDR1 and CDR2: SGHRS and YFSETQ. The sample comprised peripheral blood. This sequence was found in a woman aged 60-75 years with acute or convalescent COVID-19. V usage is TRBV5-1 and J usage is TRBJ2-7; 14 bases agree with TRBD2. The CDR3 DNA sequence: TGCGCCAGCAGCTTAGGACTAGCGGGGGGTAGGGTCTACGAGCAGTACTTC. This codes for CASSLGLAGGRVYEQYF.